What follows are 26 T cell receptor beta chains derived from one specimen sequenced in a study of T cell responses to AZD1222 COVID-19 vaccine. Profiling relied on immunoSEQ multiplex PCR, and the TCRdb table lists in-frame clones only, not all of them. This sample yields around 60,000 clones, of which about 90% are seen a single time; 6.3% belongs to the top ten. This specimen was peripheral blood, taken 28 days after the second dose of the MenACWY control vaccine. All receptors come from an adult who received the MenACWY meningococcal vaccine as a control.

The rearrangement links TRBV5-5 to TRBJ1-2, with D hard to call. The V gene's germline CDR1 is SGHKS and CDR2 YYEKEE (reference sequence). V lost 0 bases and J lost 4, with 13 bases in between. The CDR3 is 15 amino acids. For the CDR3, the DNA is TGTGCCAGCAGCTTGGATGCAGGACGGGGCTATGGCTACACCTTC. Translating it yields CASSLDAGRGYGYTF.

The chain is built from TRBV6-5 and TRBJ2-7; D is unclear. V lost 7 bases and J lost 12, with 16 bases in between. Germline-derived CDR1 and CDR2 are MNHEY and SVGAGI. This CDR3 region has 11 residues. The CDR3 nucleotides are TGTGCCAGCACCTCCGGACCAGGATGGTACTTC. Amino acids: CASTSGPGWYF.

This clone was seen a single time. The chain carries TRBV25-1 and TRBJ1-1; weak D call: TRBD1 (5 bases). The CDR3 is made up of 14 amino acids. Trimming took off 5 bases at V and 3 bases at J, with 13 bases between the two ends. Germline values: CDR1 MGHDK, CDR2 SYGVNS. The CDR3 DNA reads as TGTGCCAGCAGTAGATCTTTGGGGCACACTGAAGCTTTCTTT. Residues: CASSRSLGHTEAFF.

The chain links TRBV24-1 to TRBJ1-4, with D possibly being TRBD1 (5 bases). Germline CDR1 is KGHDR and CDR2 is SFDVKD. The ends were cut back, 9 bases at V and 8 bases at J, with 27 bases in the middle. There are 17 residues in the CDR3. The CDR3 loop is CATLDYWDLGPREKLFF. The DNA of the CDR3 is TGTGCCACCCTGGACTATTGGGACTTGGGACCCCGGGAAAAACTGTTTTTT.

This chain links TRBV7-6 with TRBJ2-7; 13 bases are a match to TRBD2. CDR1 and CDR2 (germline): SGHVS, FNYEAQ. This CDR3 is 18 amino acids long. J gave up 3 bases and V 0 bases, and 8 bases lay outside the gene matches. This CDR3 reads CASSLAPIGTSGVYEQYF. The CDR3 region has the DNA TGTGCCAGCAGCTTAGCGCCCATCGGGACTAGCGGGGTCTACGAGCAGTACTTC.

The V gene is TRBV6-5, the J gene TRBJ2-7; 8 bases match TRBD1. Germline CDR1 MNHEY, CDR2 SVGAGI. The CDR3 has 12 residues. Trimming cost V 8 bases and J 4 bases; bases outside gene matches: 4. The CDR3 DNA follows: TGTGCCAGCCGGGACAGGAAATACGAGCAGTACTTC. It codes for CASRDRKYEQYF.

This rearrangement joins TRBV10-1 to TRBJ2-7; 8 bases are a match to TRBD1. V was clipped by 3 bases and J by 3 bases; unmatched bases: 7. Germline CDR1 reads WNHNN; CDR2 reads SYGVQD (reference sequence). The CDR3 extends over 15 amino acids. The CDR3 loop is CASSDPGTGHYEQYF. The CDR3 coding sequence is TGCGCCAGCAGTGACCCCGGGACAGGTCACTACGAGCAGTACTTC.

CDR3 nucleotide sequence: TGTGCCAGCAGCTTACCACAGACGGAAGCTAGCACAGATACGCAGTATTTT. As protein: CASSLPQTEASTDTQYF. This sequence joins TRBV11-2 and TRBJ2-3; unclear D gene. The CDR3 contains 17 residues. The V gene's germline CDR1 is SGHAT and CDR2 FQNNGV. Trimming took 2 bases from V and 0 from J, leaving 15 bases between them.

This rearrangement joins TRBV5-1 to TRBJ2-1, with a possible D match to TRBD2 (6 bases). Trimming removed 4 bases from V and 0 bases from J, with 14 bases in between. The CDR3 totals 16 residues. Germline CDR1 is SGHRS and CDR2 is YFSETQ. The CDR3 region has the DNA TGCGCCAGCAGCAGTGTTAGCGGAGGCTCCTACAATGAGCAGTTCTTC. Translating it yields CASSSVSGGSYNEQFF.

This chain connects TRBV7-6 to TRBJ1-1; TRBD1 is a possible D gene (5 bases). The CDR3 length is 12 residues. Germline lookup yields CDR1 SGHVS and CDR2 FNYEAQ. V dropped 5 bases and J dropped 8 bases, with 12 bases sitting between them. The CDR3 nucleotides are TGTGCCAGCAGCCCCGACAGAATCGAAGCTTTCTTT. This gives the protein CASSPDRIEAFF.

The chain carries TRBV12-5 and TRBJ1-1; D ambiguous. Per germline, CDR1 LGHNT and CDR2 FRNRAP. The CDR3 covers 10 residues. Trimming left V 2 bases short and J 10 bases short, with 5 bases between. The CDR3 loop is CASGLKSAFF. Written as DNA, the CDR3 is TGTGCTAGTGGTTTGAAGTCAGCTTTCTTT.

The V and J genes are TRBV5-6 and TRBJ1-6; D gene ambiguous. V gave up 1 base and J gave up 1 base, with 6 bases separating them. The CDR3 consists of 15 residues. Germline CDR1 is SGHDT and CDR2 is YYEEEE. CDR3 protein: CASSLSGSYNSPLHF. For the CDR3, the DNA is TGTGCCAGCAGCTTGAGCGGTTCCTATAATTCACCCCTCCACTTT. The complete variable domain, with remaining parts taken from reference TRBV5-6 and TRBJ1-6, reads DAGVTQSPTHLIKTRGQQVTLRCSPKSGHDTVSWYQQALGQGPQFIFQYYEEEERQRGNFPDRFSGHQFPNYSSELNVNALLLGDSALYLCASSLSGSYNSPLHFGNGTRLTVT.

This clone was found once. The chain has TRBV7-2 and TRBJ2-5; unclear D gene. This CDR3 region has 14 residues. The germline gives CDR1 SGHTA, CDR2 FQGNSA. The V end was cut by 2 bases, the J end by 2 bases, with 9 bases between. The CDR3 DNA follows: TGTGCCAGCAGCTTAATCAGGTTACAAGAGACCCAGTACTTC. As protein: CASSLIRLQETQYF.

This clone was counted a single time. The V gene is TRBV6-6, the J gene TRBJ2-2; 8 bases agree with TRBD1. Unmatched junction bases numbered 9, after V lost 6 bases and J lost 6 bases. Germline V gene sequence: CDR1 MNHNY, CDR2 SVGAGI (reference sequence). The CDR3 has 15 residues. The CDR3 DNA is TGTGCCAGCAGAACCCAGGGGGCAGGCGCCGGGGAGCTGTTTTTT. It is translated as CASRTQGAGAGELFF.

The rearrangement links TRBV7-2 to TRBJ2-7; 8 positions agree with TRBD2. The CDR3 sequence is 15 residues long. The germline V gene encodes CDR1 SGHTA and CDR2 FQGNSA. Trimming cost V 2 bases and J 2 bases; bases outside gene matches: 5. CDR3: CASSLSTSAPYEQYF. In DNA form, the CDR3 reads TGTGCCAGCAGCTTATCGACTAGCGCTCCCTACGAGCAGTACTTC. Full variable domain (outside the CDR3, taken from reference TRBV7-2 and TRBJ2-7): GAGVSQSPSNKVTEKGKDVELRCDPISGHTALYWYRQSLGQGLEFLIYFQGNSAPDKSGLPSDRFSAERTGGSVSTLTIQRTQQEDSAVYLCASSLSTSAPYEQYFGPGTRLTVT.

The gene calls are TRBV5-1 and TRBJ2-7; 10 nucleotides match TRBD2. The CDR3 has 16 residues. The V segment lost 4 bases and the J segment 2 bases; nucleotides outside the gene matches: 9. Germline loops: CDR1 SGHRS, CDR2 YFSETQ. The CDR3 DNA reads TGCGCCAGCAGCAACCTTCCGGGACTAGCGACCTACGAGCAGTACTTC. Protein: CASSNLPGLATYEQYF.

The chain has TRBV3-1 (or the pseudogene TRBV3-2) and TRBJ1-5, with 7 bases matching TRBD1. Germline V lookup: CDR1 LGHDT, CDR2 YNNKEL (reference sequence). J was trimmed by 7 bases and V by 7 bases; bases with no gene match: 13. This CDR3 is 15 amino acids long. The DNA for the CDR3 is TGTGCCAGCAACCCAAGCATCAGGGGGGGACAGCCCCAGCATTTT. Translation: CASNPSIRGGQPQHF.

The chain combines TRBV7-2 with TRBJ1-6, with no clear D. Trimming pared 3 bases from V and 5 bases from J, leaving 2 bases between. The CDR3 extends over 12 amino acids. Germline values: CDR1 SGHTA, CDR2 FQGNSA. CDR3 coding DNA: TGTGCCAGCAGCTTGAATAATTCACCCCTCCACTTT. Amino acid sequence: CASSLNNSPLHF.

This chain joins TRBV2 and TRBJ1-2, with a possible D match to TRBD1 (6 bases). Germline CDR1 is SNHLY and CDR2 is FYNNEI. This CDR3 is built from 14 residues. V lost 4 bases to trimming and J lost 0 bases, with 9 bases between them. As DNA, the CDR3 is TGTGCCAGCAGTGTTAGGACAGCTAACTATGGCTACACCTTC. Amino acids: CASSVRTANYGYTF.

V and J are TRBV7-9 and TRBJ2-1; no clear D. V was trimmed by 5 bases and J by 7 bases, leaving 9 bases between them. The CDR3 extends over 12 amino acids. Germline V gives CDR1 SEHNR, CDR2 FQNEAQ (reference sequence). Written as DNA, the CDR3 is TGTGCCAGCAGCCCTACGGTGAATGAGCAGTTCTTC. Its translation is CASSPTVNEQFF.

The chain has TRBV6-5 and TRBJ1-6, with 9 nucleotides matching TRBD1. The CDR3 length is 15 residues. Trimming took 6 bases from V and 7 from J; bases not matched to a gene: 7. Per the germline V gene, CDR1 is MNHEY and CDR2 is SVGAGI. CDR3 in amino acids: CASRFWDRENSPLHF. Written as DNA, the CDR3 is TGTGCCAGCAGATTCTGGGACAGGGAGAATTCACCCCTCCACTTT.

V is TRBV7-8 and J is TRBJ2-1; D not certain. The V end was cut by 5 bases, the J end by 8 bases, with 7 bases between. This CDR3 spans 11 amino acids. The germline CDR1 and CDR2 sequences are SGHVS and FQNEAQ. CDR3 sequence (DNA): TGTGCCAGCAGCCTCTGGGATGAGCAGTTCTTC. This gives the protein CASSLWDEQFF.

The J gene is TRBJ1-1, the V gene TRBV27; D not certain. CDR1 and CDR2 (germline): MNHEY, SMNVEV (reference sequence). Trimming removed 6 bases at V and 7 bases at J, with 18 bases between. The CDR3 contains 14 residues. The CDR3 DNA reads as TGTGCCAGCAGACCGGAGGTCCTACGGAGTGAAGCTTTCTTT. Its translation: CASRPEVLRSEAFF.

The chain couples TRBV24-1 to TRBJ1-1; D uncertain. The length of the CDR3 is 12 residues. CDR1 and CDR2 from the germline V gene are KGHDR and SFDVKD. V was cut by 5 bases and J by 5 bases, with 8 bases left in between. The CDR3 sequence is CATSGLGTEAFF. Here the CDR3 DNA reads TGTGCCACCAGTGGATTAGGGACTGAAGCTTTCTTT.

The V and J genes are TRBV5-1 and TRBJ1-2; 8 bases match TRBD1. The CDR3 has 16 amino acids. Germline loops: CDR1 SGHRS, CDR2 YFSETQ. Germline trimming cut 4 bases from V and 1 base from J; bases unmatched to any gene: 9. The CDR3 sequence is CASSPGQGRYNYGYTF. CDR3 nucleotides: TGCGCCAGCAGCCCAGGACAGGGCCGTTATAACTATGGCTACACCTTC.

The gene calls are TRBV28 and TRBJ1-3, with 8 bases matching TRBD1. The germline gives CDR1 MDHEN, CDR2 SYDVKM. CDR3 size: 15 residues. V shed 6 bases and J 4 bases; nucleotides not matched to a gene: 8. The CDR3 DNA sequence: TGTGCCAGCAGACCTCCGGACAGGGCGGGAAACACCATATATTTT. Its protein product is CASRPPDRAGNTIYF.